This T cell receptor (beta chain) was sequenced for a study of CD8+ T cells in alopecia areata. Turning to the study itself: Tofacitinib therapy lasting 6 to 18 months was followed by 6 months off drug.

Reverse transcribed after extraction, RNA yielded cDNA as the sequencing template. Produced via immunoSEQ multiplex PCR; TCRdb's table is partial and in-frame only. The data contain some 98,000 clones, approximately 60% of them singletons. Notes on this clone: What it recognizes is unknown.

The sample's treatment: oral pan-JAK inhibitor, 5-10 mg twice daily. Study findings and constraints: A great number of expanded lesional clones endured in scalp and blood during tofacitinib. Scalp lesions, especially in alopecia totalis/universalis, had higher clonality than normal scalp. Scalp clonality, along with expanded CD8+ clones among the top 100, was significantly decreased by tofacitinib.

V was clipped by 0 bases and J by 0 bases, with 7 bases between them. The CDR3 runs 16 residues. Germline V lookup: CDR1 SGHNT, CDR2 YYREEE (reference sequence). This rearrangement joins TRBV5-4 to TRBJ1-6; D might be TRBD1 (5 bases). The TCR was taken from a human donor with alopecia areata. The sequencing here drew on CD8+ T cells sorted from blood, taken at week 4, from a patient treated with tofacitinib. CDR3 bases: TGTGCCAGCAGCTTGGACAGGAGCTCCTATAATTCACCCCTCCACTTT. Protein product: CASSLDRSSYNSPLHF.